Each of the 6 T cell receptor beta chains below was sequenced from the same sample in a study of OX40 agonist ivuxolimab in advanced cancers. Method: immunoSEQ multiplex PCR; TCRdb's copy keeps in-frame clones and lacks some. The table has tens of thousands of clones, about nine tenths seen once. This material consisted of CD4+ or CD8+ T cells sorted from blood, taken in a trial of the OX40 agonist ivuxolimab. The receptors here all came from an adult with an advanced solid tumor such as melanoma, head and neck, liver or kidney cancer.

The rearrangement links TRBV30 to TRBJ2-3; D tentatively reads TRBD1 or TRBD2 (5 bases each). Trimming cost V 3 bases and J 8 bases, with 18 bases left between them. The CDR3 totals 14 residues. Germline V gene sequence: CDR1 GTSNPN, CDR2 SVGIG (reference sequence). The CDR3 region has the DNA TGTGCCTGGAGCAGACCCGGGACGCCGGGTACGCAGTATTTT. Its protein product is CAWSRPGTPGTQYF.

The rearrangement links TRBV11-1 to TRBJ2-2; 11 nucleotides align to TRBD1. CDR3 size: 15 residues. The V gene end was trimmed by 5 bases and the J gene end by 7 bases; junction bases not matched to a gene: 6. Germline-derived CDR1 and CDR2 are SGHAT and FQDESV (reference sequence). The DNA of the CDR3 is TGTGCCAGCAGCCCCGGACAGGGGGCAGGCGGGGAGCTGTTTTTT. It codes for CASSPGQGAGGELFF.

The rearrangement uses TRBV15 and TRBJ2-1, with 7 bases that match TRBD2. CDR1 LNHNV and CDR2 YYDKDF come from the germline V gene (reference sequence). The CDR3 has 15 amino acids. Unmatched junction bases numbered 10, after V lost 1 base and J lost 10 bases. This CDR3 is CATSRAGTTAGEQFF. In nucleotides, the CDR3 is TGTGCCACCAGCAGAGCCGGGACTACGGCGGGGGAGCAGTTCTTC.

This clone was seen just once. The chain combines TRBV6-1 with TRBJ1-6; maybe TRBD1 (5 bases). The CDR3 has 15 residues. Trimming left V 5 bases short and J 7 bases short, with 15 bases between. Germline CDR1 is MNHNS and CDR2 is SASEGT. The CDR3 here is CASSQPGPLNSPLHF. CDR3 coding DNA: TGTGCCAGCAGTCAACCGGGACCGCTGAATTCACCCCTCCACTTT.

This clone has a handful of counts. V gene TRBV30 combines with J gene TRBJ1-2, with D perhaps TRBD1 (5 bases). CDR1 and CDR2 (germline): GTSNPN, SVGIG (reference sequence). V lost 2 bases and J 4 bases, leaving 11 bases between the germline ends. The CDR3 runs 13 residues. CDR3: CAWSRSGGYGYTF. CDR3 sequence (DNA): TGTGCCTGGAGTCGGTCGGGGGGCTATGGCTACACCTTC. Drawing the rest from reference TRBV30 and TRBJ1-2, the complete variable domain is SQTIHQWPATLVQPVGSPLSLECTVEGTSNPNLYWYRQAAGRGLQLLFYSVGIGQISSEVPQNLSASRPQDRQFILSSKKLLLSDSGFYLCAWSRSGGYGYTFGSGTRLTVV.

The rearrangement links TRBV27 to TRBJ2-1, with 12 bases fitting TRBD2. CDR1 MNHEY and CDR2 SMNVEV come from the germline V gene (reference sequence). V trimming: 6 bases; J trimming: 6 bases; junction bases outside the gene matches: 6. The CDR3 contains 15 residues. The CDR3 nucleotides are TGTGCCAGCAGGAGACTAGCGGGAGCCTTCAATGAGCAGTTCTTC. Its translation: CASRRLAGAFNEQFF.